What follows describes a single T cell receptor beta chain. Its antigen is as yet unknown. Trimming took 6 bases from V and 6 from J, leaving 18 bases between them. CDR3 size: 14 residues. Germline loops: CDR1 MNHEY, CDR2 SMNVEV (reference sequence). Some clones are missing from TCRdb's copy, which holds only in-frame ones; the method was immunoSEQ multiplex PCR. The sample shows 15,000 or so clones, approximately 84% of them seen only once. This sample was included in a study of early stage breast cancer tumors. Study-level information: Average read coverage per sample was roughly 9.7-fold. Study-level results: Blood repertoires resembled normal breast more than tumor.

The chain carries TRBV27 and TRBJ2-7; D not certain. This clonotype was sampled from a person in their twenties or thirties with breast cancer. The sample consisted of normal breast tissue next to the tumor. CDR3 nucleotides: TGTGCCAGCAGGGTTTCGGGTCTTGGTGGCGAGCAGTACTTC. It translates to CASRVSGLGGEQYF.